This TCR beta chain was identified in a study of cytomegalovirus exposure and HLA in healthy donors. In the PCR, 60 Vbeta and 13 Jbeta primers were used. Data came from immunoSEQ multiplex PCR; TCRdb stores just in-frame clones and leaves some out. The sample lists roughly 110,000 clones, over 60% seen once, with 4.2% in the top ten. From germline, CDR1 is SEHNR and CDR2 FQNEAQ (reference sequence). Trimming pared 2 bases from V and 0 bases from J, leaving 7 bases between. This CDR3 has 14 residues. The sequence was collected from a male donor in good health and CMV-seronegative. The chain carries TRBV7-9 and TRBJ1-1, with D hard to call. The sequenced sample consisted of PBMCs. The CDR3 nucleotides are TGTGCCAGCAGCTTATCCCGCGTGAACACTGAAGCTTTCTTT. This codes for CASSLSRVNTEAFF.